The subject of this entry is one T cell receptor (beta chain). Its antigen is as yet unknown. Between the trimmed V and J ends, which lost 1 base and 5 bases, there was a span of 9 bases. CDR1 SEHNR and CDR2 FQNEAQ come from the germline V gene (reference sequence). The CDR3 has 14 amino acids. The authors ran a second PCR of roughly 6 to 12 cycles using a sample-barcoded 5' primer and a J-beta primer mix. All samples yielded 2.5 million or more CDR3-containing paired-end reads. TCRdb passed the 5' RACE reads through MiXCR, listing each CDR3 protein once. The table records about 830,000 distinct CDR3 sequences, nearly 60% of them present only once. This sample was included in a study of blood T cells in healthy people across ages. General study findings and limits: Naive and antigen-experienced cells could not be conclusively compared, given unsorted PBMCs. Diversity was higher, and naive CD4+ cells more numerous, in long-lived donors than in aged donors.

The V and J genes are TRBV7-9 and TRBJ2-1; D call uncertain. The sequence was obtained from a man aged 25-40 years in good health. The sequencing sample was made of blood. CDR3: CASSLGSNHNEQFF. Written as DNA, the CDR3 is TGTGCCAGCAGCTTAGGTTCTAATCACAATGAGCAGTTCTTC. The variable domain in full, completed from reference TRBV7-9 and TRBJ2-1, reads DTGVSQNPRHKITKRGQNVTFRCDPISEHNRLYWYRQTLGQGPEFLTYFQNEAQLEKSRLLSDRFSAERPKGSFSTLEIQRTEQGDSAMYLCASSLGSNHNEQFFGPGTRLTVL.